This TCR beta chain was retrieved from a study of T cell changes during pregnancy in multiple sclerosis. Profiling relied on immunoSEQ multiplex PCR, and the TCRdb table lists in-frame clones only, not all of them. Here the sample spans some 59,000 clones, about 89% being singletons. Germline V CDR1 and CDR2: SGHVS, FQNEAQ. The CDR3 totals 17 residues. V dropped 2 bases and J dropped 3; count of bases not matched to a gene: 12. This chain connects TRBV7-8 to TRBJ2-7; the match to TRBD2 covers 8 bases. The material was peripheral blood, obtained in the first trimester of pregnancy. This sequence was found in a female donor with multiple sclerosis, enrolled in a pregnancy study. This CDR3 reads CASSLLIGTSLNYEQYF. The DNA of the CDR3 is TGTGCCAGCAGCTTATTGATTGGGACTAGTCTCAACTACGAGCAGTACTTC.